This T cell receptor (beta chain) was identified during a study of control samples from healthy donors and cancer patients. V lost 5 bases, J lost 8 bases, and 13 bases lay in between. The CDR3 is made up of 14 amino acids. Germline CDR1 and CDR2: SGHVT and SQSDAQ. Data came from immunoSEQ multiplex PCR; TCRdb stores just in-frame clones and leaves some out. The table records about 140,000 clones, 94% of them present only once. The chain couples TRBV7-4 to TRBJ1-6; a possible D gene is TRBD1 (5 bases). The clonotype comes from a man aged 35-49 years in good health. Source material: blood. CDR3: CASSTRQWDSPLHF. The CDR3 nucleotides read TGTGCCAGCAGCACACGACAGTGGGATTCACCCCTCCACTTT.